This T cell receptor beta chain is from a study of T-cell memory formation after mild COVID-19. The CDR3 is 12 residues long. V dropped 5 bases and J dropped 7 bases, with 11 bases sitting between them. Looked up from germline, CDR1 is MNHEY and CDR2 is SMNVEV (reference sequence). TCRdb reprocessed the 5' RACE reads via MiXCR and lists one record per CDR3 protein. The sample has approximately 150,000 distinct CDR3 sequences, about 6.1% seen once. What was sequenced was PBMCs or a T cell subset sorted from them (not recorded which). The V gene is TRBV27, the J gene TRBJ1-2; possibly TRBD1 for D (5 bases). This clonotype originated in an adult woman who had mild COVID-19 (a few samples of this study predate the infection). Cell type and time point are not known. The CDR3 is CASSRAGTGYTF. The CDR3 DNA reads TGTGCCAGCAGTAGGGCAGGGACTGGCTACACCTTC.